Listed below are T cell receptor beta chains from one sample, sequenced in a study of CD8+ T cells in alopecia areata. This table comes from immunoSEQ multiplex PCR, and its TCRdb copy is limited to in-frame clones, with some not included. The repertoire holds 150,000 to 250,000 clones, with over 45% as singletons. The input for sequencing was CD4+ T cells sorted from blood, taken at week 24, from a patient treated with tofacitinib. These receptors originate from a human donor with alopecia areata. The CDR3 runs from the conserved cysteine through the conserved F or W. The D gene is left open where the match is weak.

>TRBV30|NA|TRBJ2-1
CAWAGRSGSYNEQFF
>TRBV9|NA|TRBJ2-5
CASSKGETQYF
>TRBV5-6|TRBD2|TRBJ2-7
CASSLVPGRPPYEQYF
>TRBV7-9|NA|TRBJ2-1
CASSGGASYNEQFF
>TRBV4-3|NA|TRBJ1-1
CASSQGWLVNTEAFF
>TRBV5-6|TRBD1|TRBJ1-2
CASSLWDRPAPYGYTF
>TRBV18|TRBD1|TRBJ2-1
CASSATGGGEQFF
>TRBV7-8|NA|TRBJ1-5
CASSSVRGGDQPQHF
>TRBV30|TRBD1|TRBJ2-4
CAWSQDRVSKNIQYF
>TRBV21-1|NA|TRBJ1-6
CASSKDTGLNHF
>TRBV25-1|NA|TRBJ1-2
CASSESPPEKGGYTF
>TRBV18|NA|TRBJ2-5
CASSPPSRDQETQYF
>TRBV5-1|NA|TRBJ1-6
CASSLGGENSPLHF
>TRBV27|NA|TRBJ2-3
CASSLSGATDTQYF
>TRBV5-4|TRBD2|TRBJ2-5
CASRGLAEETQYF
>TRBV5-1|NA|TRBJ1-4
CASSLSQVKEKLFF
>TRBV4-2|NA|TRBJ1-2
CASSQAGHSRAGYTF
>TRBV2|NA|TRBJ2-5
CASSEAAPTYF
>TRBV29-1|NA|TRBJ1-3
CSVERGDSGNTIYF
>TRBV29-1|NA|TRBJ2-7
CSVAEGPEVDEQYF
>TRBV27|TRBD2|TRBJ2-1
CASSLIWTSDYNEQFF
>TRBV7-2|NA|TRBJ1-1
CASSEFRGAIGNTEAFF
>TRBV10-3|NA|TRBJ2-5
CATKWGESEETQYF
>TRBV30|NA|TRBJ1-5
CAWRRKSGQPQHF
>TRBV6-5|NA|TRBJ2-7
CASSYAGYEQYF
>TRBV6-6|NA|TRBJ2-5
CASSLTPGHRQETQYF
>TRBV29-1|TRBD1|TRBJ2-2
CSVTPQGKENTGELFF
>TRBV25-1|TRBD1|TRBJ2-7
CASSEFYTGGYEQYF
>TRBV25-1|NA|TRBJ2-5
CASSEYSVQETQYF
>TRBV4-1|TRBD1|TRBJ1-2
CASSQAGQGHGYTF
>TRBV5-1|TRBD1|TRBJ2-1
CASSLDRGPYNEQFF
>TRBV7-7|TRBD2|TRBJ2-5
CASSIYRGEQETQYF
>TRBV2|TRBD2|TRBJ2-2
CASSEREGGNTGELFF
>TRBV6-6|NA|TRBJ2-5
CASSYRAEQETQYF
>TRBV29-1|NA|TRBJ1-5
CSVEGGPNQPQHF
>TRBV29-1|NA|TRBJ2-3
CSVNDRTSTDTQYF
>TRBV30|NA|TRBJ2-7
CAWSVWSSYEQYF
>TRBV18|NA|TRBJ2-7
CASSPRGQGDSYEQYF
>TRBV4-3|NA|TRBJ2-3
CASSQTWGTGTDTQYF
>TRBV7-8|NA|TRBJ2-7
CASRPSVGDSSYEQYF
>TRBV7-3|TRBD2|TRBJ2-5
CASSPGIAGAQGETQYF
>TRBV5-5|TRBD1|TRBJ2-3
CASSWNRGDADTQYF
>TRBV6-5|NA|TRBJ1-2
CASSYGRVYGYTF
>TRBV23-1|NA|TRBJ1-5
CASTTSSGVKQPQHF
>TRBV30|TRBD2|TRBJ2-1
CAWSPGLAGGEQFF
>TRBV4-3|NA|TRBJ1-1
CASSHLGQGRTEAFF
>TRBV10-3|NA|TRBJ1-5
CAISVSGGGEGQPQHF
>TRBV2|NA|TRBJ1-1
CASTRVGARENTEAFF
>TRBV15|TRBD2|TRBJ2-7
CATSREKGTSISYEQYF
>TRBV30|TRBD1|TRBJ2-3
CAWRTGSGADTQYF